The sequence of this T cell receptor (beta chain) was determined in a study of T cell responses to AZD1222 COVID-19 vaccine (dated by TCRdb to the early 2020s). The study in broad terms: TCR sequencing was performed for 230 to 250 trial participants, of whom approximately 200 were given two doses of AZD1222 and approximately 25 were given two doses of MenACWY control vaccine. Trial participants were enrolled into age subgroups of 18-55, 56-69 and 70-plus years, which contained roughly 140, 27 and 60 TCR-sequenced participants, respectively.

This clone was picked up one time. Its recognized antigen is unknown. Base quality data are lacking; no much larger clone is found one base away. The research as a whole found: Participants were mostly white British and included more females than males, and it was suggested by the authors that clonal diversity may have been underestimated. In the small 56-69-year group, the increase in depth fell short of significance, most likely because of low power. The vaccine-associated CD4 TCRs covered the entire spike protein, and the dominant responses fell in regions 160-218 and 743-854. Conclusions about previously exposed vaccinees were limited because only six AZD1222 recipients were SARS-CoV-2 seropositive at baseline. A significant rise in spike-specific TCR breadth and depth was observed after two AZD1222 doses relative to day 0 and relative to MenACWY recipients. Nearly half of unique spike-specific TCRs reportedly recognized epitopes outside regions mutated in the B.1.351 and B.1.1.7 variants. Because no day 14 peak-response samples were available, the repertoires could be characterized only after the peak T cell response.

The time point label here, explained by the study, means: baseline before first vaccination. What the treatment or condition label conveys for this sample: meningococcal conjugate vaccine given as trial control. Vaccinee samples came from UK trials COV001 and COV002, including a single-blind randomized controlled phase 2/3 trial of AZD1222 (ChAdOx1 nCoV-19) in healthy adults. Trial participant PBMC samples were collected at day 0 and day 28 after the second dose for TCRbeta chain sequencing. V is pared back by 5 bases and J by 8 bases, with 7 bases lying between the germline termini. The germline V gene (reference sequence) yields MNHNY for CDR1 and SVGAGI for CDR2. There are 11 amino acids in the CDR3, from cysteine to phenylalanine inclusive. The DNA shown is the 33-base CDR3, in frame from base 1. The CDR3 regions of human TCRbeta chains were analyzed by immunosequencing. The authors' analysis ran thus. Repertoire TCRs were matched against a reference library of SARS-CoV-2-specific TCRs generated with the MIRA antigen-specificity platform. Breadth meant the fraction of unique TCRs that were SARS-CoV-2-associated, whereas depth meant the fraction of total T cells that were SARS-CoV-2-associated. Using the MIRA data, every spike-specific TCR was mapped to the spike region that the TCR reacted to and assigned to either a CD4 or a CD8 class. Log10-transformed breadth and depth values were compared by one-way ANOVA with Sidak's multiple comparisons tests. TCRdb limited this immuneACCESS table to in-frame rearrangements with V and J called. A share of clones is missing; checked studies link under half to unresolved V genes, and the rest is unexplained. V and J calls plus clone size are reproduced from that table; the DNA served to infer D and trimming. Within this sample are about 76,000 clones, with approximately 90% of them counted one time only. The ten largest clones capture 4% to 5.5% of the sample.

Source: peripheral blood, taken on day 0 of MenACWY control vaccination. This sequence originates from an adult in good health. This chain is built from TRBV6-6 and TRBJ1-5, with the D gene uncertain. The CDR3 reads CASSQWEPQHF. The base sequence is TGTGCCAGCAGTCAGTGGGAGCCCCAGCATTTT.